This TCR beta chain stems from a study of spatial heterogeneity in lung cancer. Study at large: Alpha-chain sequences were consistently detected in smaller numbers than beta-chain sequences.

Germline CDR1 and CDR2: SGHRS and YFSETQ. After removal of 3 bases from V and 7 bases from J, the junction contained 11 bases not matched to a gene. The CDR3 extends over 16 amino acids. This clonotype was picked up many times. Time point meaning: sample taken at primary tumor resection. Unsorted whole RNA samples from tumor, nontumor lung or frozen PBMC were sequenced. Untreated early-stage non-small cell lung cancer patients, approximately 76 in total, were the donors. TCRdb re-called the 5' RACE reads with MiXCR, one entry per CDR3 protein. The table records about 4,800 distinct CDR3 sequences, roughly 30% of them present only once.

The input for sequencing was PBMCs, taken at surgery. The V call is TRBV5-1, the J call TRBJ2-1; 9 bases map to TRBD2. This receptor was taken from a male donor with early-stage non-small cell lung cancer. The CDR3 loop is CASSWSQLAGRNEQFF. For the CDR3, the DNA is TGCGCCAGCAGCTGGTCCCAGCTAGCGGGGCGGAATGAGCAGTTCTTC.